The rows below give T cell receptor beta chains drawn from one sample of a study of blood T cell repertoires in COVID-19. Method: immunoSEQ multiplex PCR; TCRdb's copy keeps in-frame clones and lacks some. In the table there are 250,000 to 300,000 clones, over 75% of which are singletons. Sequencing used PBMCs or T cells enriched from blood (not recorded which). Receptors were obtained from a woman between 45 and 60 years old who had recovered from COVID-19. Both conserved end residues are part of each CDR3. A D gene is named only where the DNA matches it firmly. Not every row has a clone size; where given, it reads once, few, many or a size class.

d_call j_call v_call cdr3_length clone_size cdr3_aa cdr3_nt
. TRBJ2-1 TRBV9 15 . CASSVFPSSYNEQFF TGTGCCAGCAGCGTGTTCCCTAGCTCCTACAATGAGCAGTTCTTC
. TRBJ1-3 TRBV19 15 . CASSILTGAGNTIYF TGTGCCAGTAGTATTTTGACAGGCGCTGGAAACACCATATATTTT
TRBD1 TRBJ1-2 TRBV6-5 15 . CASSPRTGTNYGYTF TGTGCCAGCAGTCCACGGACAGGCACTAACTATGGCTACACCTTC
TRBD1 TRBJ2-5 TRBV10-3 15 . CAIRAGTAFQETQYF TGTGCCATCAGAGCCGGGACAGCCTTCCAAGAGACCCAGTACTTC
TRBD2 TRBJ2-1 TRBV27 18 once CASSSRLAGRSSYNEQFF TGTGCCAGCAGTTCGCGACTAGCGGGACGTTCCTCCTACAATGAGCAGTTCTTC
. TRBJ2-1 TRBV7-3 13 . CASSLTGDNEQFF TGTGCCAGCAGCTTAACGGGAGACAATGAGCAGTTCTTC
. TRBJ2-7 TRBV3-1/TRBV3-2 14 . CASSPTPSSYEQYF TGTGCCAGCAGCCCGACTCCGAGCTCCTACGAGCAGTACTTC
TRBD2 TRBJ2-7 TRBV27 15 . CASSVAGGRLYEQYF TGTGCCAGCAGTGTAGCGGGAGGTAGACTCTACGAGCAGTACTTC
TRBD1 TRBJ1-5 TRBV5-8 16 . CASSLDRGLSNQPQHF TGTGCCAGCAGCTTGGACAGGGGCCTAAGCAATCAGCCCCAGCATTTT
TRBD2 TRBJ2-3 TRBV5-1 16 . CASSTGGLAETDTQYF TGCGCCAGCAGCACTGGGGGACTAGCGGAGACAGATACGCAGTATTTT
TRBD1 TRBJ1-5 TRBV11-2 16 . CASSLGTGSSNQPQHF TGTGCCAGCAGCTTAGGGACAGGGAGTAGCAATCAGCCCCAGCATTTT
TRBD1 TRBJ1-1 TRBV5-1 15 . CASSLLGQGNTEAFF TGCGCCAGCAGCTTACTGGGACAGGGGAACACTGAAGCTTTCTTT
TRBD1 TRBJ1-2 TRBV15 15 . CATSRRQGGRYGYTF TGTGCCACCAGCAGACGACAGGGCGGGAGGTATGGCTACACCTTC
TRBD2 TRBJ2-7 TRBV28 17 . CASRSLEGTSGSYEQYF TGTGCCAGCAGGTCCCTTGAAGGGACTAGCGGGTCCTACGAGCAGTACTTC
. TRBJ2-6 TRBV27 17 few CASSLSGTSSGANVLTF TGTGCCAGCAGTTTATCGGGCACCAGCTCTGGGGCCAACGTCCTGACTTTC
. TRBJ1-1 TRBV7-2 15 . CASSLDGTLNTEAFF TGTGCCAGCAGCTTAGACGGGACACTAAACACTGAAGCTTTCTTT
. TRBJ2-3 TRBV3-1/TRBV3-2 18 once CASSQVAAAGSIADTQYF TGTGCCAGCAGCCAAGTTGCGGCGGCGGGGAGTATCGCAGATACGCAGTATTTT
TRBD1 TRBJ2-7 TRBV4-1 14 . CASSHAGGSYEQYF TGCGCCAGCAGCCACGCAGGGGGATCCTACGAGCAGTACTTC
. TRBJ2-7 TRBV5-6 14 once CASSLEIAVDEQYF TGTGCCAGCAGCTTGGAGATAGCGGTGGACGAGCAGTACTTC
TRBD1 TRBJ2-3 TRBV28 18 . CASSLALGDRGLSDTQYF TGTGCCAGCAGTTTAGCGCTGGGGGACAGGGGGCTTTCAGATACGCAGTATTTT
. TRBJ2-1 TRBV27 16 . CASSLSGLAAYNEQFF TGTGCCAGCAGTTTATCGGGACTTGCGGCCTACAATGAGCAGTTCTTC
. TRBJ1-1 TRBV19 16 . CASSRRQTIVGTEAFF TGTGCCAGTAGTAGACGACAGACAATCGTGGGCACTGAAGCTTTCTTT
. TRBJ1-5 TRBV19 15 . CASSKNRDSNQPQHF TGTGCCAGTAGTAAAAACAGGGACAGCAATCAGCCCCAGCATTTT
TRBD1 TRBJ2-1 TRBV3-1/TRBV3-2 14 . CASSLTDRGDEQFF TGTGCCAGCAGCCTCACCGACAGGGGTGATGAGCAGTTCTTC
TRBD2 TRBJ2-5 TRBV2 16 . CASSDLYRRERETQYF TGTGCCAGCAGTGACCTCTATCGGCGGGAGAGGGAGACCCAGTACTTC
TRBD2 TRBJ2-7 TRBV3-1/TRBV3-2 18 . CASSQEVPGLAGSYEQYF TGTGCCAGCAGCCAAGAGGTCCCGGGACTAGCGGGGTCCTACGAGCAGTACTTC
. TRBJ2-5 TRBV6-5 15 . CASTRRSPTKETQYF TGTGCCAGCACCCGGCGGAGTCCCACCAAAGAGACCCAGTACTTC
. TRBJ2-1 TRBV28 15 . CASRLSSKSYNEQFF TGTGCCAGCAGACTCTCCTCTAAGTCCTACAATGAGCAGTTCTTC
TRBD2 TRBJ2-7 TRBV14 17 . CASSETRTSGRRWEQYF TGTGCCAGCAGCGAGACTCGGACTAGCGGGAGAAGGTGGGAGCAGTACTTC
. TRBJ1-2 TRBV4-1 18 . CASSQGPRQGSGNYGYTF TGCGCCAGCAGCCAAGGCCCCCGCCAGGGTAGCGGGAACTATGGCTACACCTTC
. TRBJ2-7 TRBV27 14 once CASRKGGLTYEQYF TGTGCCAGCCGCAAGGGGGGGCTGACCTACGAGCAGTACTTC
. TRBJ2-7 TRBV7-2 15 . CASSLEEDRIYEQYF TGTGCCAGCAGCTTAGAAGAGGACAGAATTTACGAGCAGTACTTC
TRBD2 TRBJ2-1 TRBV4-1 13 . CASRLAGGNEQFF TGCGCCAGCAGGTTAGCGGGGGGGAATGAGCAGTTCTTC
TRBD2 TRBJ2-7 TRBV10-2 14 . CAAGAGTSGFEQYF TGCGCCGCAGGGGCCGGGACTAGCGGGTTTGAGCAGTACTTC
TRBD2 TRBJ2-7 TRBV18 16 . CASSPPTSGTPYEQYF TGTGCCAGCTCACCACCCACTAGCGGGACCCCCTACGAGCAGTACTTC
. TRBJ2-2 TRBV24-1 17 . CATSDLGDTQNTGELFF TGTGCCACCAGTGACTTGGGGGACACCCAGAACACCGGGGAGCTGTTTTTT
TRBD1 TRBJ1-2 TRBV6-5 16 . CASSYSTGRGLDGYTF TGTGCCAGCAGTTACTCGACAGGCAGGGGGTTGGATGGCTACACCTTC
TRBD1 TRBJ2-4 TRBV10-3 17 . CAISPASGQGSQNIQYF TGTGCCATCAGCCCCGCCTCGGGACAGGGGTCCCAAAACATTCAGTACTTC
. TRBJ2-1 TRBV11-2 15 . CASSLTSVQANEQFF TGTGCCAGCAGCCTGACTAGTGTTCAGGCGAATGAGCAGTTCTTC
. TRBJ2-1 TRBV6-5 15 . CASSYSVGGSNEQFF TGTGCCAGCAGTTACTCCGTTGGGGGGAGTAATGAGCAGTTCTTC
. TRBJ2-1 TRBV7-6 16 . CASSLAPSSSYNEQFF TGTGCCAGCAGCTTAGCGCCGTCTAGCTCCTACAATGAGCAGTTCTTC
. TRBJ2-3 TRBV6-5 14 . CASSSLRVSDTQYF TGTGCCAGCAGTTCCCTCAGGGTATCAGATACGCAGTATTTT
. TRBJ1-5 TRBV6-5 14 . CASRDPGSNQPQHF TGTGCCAGCAGAGACCCGGGGAGCAATCAGCCCCAGCATTTT
. TRBJ2-5 TRBV13 15 . CASSLRGPIQETQYF TGTGCCAGCAGCTTACGAGGGCCCATCCAAGAGACCCAGTACTTC
TRBD1 TRBJ1-4 TRBV6-5 15 . CASSPKGQGNEKLFF TGTGCCAGCAGTCCTAAGGGACAGGGGAATGAAAAACTGTTTTTT
. TRBJ2-1 TRBV7-8 15 . CASSFRTDSYNEQFF TGTGCCAGCAGCTTCAGGACAGACTCCTACAATGAGCAGTTCTTC
. TRBJ2-7 TRBV25-1 14 . CASSEWGRSYEQYF TGTGCCAGCAGTGAATGGGGCAGATCCTACGAGCAGTACTTC
TRBD1 TRBJ1-1 TRBV28 15 . CASNRDRGKNTEAFF TGTGCCAGCAACCGGGACAGAGGGAAGAACACTGAAGCTTTCTTT